This T cell receptor beta chain stems from a study of CD8+ T cells in alopecia areata. Study background: Those treated were given oral tofacitinib at 5 to 10 mg twice daily.

Specified treatment: oral pan-JAK inhibitor, 5-10 mg twice daily. The sequencing template was cDNA reverse transcribed from extracted RNA. The assay was immunoSEQ multiplex PCR, and TCRdb's table has in-frame clones only and misses some. Of under 250,000 clones listed, just over 65% were seen once; the top ten hold more than 1%. This clone has a handful of counts. This receptor was obtained from a human donor with alopecia areata. The sequencing here drew on CD4+ T cells sorted from blood, taken at approximately week 44, from a patient treated with tofacitinib.

CDR3 sequence: CASSPSRQTGELFF. The DNA for the CDR3 is TGCGCCAGCAGCCCCTCCAGACAGACCGGGGAGCTGTTTTTT. The chain joins TRBV5-1 to TRBJ2-2; D may be TRBD1 (5 bases). The germline gives CDR1 SGHRS, CDR2 YFSETQ. This CDR3 is 14 amino acids long. The V end was cut by 4 bases, the J end by 5 bases, with 12 bases between.